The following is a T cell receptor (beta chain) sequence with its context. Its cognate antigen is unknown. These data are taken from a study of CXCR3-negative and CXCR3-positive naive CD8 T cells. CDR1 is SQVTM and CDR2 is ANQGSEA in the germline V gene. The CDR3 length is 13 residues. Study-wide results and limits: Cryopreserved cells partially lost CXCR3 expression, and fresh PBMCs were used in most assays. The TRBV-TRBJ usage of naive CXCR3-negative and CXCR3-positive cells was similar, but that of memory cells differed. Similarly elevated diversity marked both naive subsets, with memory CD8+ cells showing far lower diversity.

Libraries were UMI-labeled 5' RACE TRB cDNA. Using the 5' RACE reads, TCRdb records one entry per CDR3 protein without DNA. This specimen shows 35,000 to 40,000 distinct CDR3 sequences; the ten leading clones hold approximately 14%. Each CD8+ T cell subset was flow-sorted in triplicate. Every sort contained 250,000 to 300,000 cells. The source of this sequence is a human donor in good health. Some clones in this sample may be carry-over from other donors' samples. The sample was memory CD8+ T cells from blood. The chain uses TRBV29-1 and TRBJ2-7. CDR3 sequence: CSVEDEDTYEQYF.